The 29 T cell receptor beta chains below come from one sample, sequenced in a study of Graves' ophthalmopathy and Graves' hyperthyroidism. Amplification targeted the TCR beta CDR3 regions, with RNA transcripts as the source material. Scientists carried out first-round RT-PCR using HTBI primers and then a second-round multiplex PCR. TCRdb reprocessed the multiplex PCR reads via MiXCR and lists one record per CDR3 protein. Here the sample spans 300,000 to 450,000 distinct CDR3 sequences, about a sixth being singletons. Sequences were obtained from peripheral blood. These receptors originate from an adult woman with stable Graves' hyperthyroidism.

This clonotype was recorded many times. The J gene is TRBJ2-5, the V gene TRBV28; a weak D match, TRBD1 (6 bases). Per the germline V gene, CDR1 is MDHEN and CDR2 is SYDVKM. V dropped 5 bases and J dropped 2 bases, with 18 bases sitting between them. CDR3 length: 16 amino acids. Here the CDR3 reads CASSPYLTGPQETQYF. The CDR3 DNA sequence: TGTGCCAGCAGTCCCTACTTGACAGGCCCGCAAGAGACCCAGTACTTC. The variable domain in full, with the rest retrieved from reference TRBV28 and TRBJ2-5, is DVKVTQSSRYLVKRTGEKVFLECVQDMDHENMFWYRQDPGLGLRLIYFSYDVKMKEKGDIPEGYSVSREKKERFSLILESASTNQTSMYLCASSPYLTGPQETQYFGPGTRLLVL.

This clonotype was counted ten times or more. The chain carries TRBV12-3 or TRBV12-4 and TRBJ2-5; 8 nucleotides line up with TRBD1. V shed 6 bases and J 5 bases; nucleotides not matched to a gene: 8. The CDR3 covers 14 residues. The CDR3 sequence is CASRRTGLGETQYF. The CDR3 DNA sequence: TGTGCCAGCAGAAGGACAGGGTTGGGCGAGACCCAGTACTTC.

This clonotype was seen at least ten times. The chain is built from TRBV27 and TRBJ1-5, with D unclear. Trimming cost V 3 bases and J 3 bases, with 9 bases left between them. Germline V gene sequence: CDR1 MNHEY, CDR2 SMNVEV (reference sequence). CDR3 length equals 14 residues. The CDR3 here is CASSLSGTNQPQHF. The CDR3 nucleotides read TGTGCCAGCAGTTTGTCCGGAACCAATCAGCCCCAGCATTTT.

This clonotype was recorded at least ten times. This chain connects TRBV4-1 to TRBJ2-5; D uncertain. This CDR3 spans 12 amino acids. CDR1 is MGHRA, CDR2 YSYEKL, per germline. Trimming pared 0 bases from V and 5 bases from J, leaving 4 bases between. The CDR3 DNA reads TGCGCCAGCAGCCAAGAGGGGGAGACCCAGTACTTC. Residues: CASSQEGETQYF.

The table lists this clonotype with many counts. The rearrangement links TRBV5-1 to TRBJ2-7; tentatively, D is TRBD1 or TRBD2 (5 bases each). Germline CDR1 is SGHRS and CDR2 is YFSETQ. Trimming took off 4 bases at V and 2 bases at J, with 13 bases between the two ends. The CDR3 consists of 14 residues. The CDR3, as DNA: TGCGCCAGCAGCCTAAGGGACGGACCCTACGAGCAGTACTTC. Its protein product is CASSLRDGPYEQYF. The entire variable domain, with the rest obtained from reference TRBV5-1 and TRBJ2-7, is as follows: KAGVTQTPRYLIKTRGQQVTLSCSPISGHRSVSWYQQTPGQGLQFLFEYFSETQRNKGNFPGRFSGRQFSNSRSEMNVSTLELGDSALYLCASSLRDGPYEQYFGPGTRLTVT.

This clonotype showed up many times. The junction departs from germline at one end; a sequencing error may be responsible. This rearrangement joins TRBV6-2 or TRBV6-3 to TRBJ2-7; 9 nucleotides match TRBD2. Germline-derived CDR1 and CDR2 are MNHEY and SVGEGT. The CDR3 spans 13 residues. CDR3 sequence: CACRLAAGNEQYF. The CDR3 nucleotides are TGTGCCTGCAGACTAGCGGCGGGCAACGAGCAGTACTTC.

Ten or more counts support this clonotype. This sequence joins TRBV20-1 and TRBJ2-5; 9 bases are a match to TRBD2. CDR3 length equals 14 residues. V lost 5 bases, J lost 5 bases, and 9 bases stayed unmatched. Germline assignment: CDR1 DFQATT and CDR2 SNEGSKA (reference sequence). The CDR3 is CSAFQGLARETQYF. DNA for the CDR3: TGCAGTGCTTTCCAAGGACTAGCGAGGGAGACCCAGTACTTC.

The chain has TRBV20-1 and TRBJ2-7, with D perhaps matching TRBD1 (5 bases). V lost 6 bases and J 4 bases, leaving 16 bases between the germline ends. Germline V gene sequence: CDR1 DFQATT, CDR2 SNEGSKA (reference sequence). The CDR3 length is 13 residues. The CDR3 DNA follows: TGCAGTGCCGATAGACAGAGTTCGTACGAGCAGTACTTC. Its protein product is CSADRQSSYEQYF.

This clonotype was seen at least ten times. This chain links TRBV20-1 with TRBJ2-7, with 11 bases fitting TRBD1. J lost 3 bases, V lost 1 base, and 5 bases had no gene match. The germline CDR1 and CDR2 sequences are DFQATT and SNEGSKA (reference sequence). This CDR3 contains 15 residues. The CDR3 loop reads CSARGSDRGLYEQYF. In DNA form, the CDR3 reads TGCAGTGCTAGAGGGTCGGACAGGGGGCTCTACGAGCAGTACTTC.

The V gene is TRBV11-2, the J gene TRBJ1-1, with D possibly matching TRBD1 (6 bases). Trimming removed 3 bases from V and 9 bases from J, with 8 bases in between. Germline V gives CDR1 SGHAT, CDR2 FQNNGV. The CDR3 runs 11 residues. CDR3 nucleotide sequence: TGTGCCAGCAGCTTGGGGGGGCAAGCTTTCTTT. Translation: CASSLGGQAFF. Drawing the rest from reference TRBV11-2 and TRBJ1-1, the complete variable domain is EAGVAQSPRYKIIEKRQSVAFWCNPISGHATLYWYQQILGQGPKLLIQFQNNGVVDDSQLPKDRFSAERLKGVDSTLKIQPAKLEDSAVYLCASSLGGQAFFGQGTRLTVV.

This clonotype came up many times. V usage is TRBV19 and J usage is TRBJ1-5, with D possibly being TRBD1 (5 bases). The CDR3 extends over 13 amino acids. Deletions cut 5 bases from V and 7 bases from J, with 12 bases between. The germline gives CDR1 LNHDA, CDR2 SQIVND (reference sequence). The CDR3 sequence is CASSETAGQPQHF. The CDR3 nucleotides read TGTGCCAGTAGTGAGACAGCGGGCCAGCCCCAGCATTTT.

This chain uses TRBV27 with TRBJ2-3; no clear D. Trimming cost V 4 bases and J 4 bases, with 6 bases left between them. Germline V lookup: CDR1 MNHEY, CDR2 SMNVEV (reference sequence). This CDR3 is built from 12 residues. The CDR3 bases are TGTGCCAGCAGTTCATTCCCAGATACGCAGTATTTT. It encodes CASSSFPDTQYF.

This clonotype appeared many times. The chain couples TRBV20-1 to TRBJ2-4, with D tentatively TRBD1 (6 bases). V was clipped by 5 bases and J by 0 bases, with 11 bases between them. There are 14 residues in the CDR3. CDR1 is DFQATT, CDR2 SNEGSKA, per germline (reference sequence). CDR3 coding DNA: TGCAGTGCTGTGGGGGCGGGAGCCAAAAACATTCAGTACTTC. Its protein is CSAVGAGAKNIQYF.

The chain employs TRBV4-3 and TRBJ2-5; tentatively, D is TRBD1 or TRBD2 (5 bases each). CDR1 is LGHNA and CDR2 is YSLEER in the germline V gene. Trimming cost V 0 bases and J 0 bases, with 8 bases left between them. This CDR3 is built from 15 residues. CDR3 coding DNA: TGCGCCAGCAGCCAAGATCGAGGGGACCAAGAGACCCAGTACTTC. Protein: CASSQDRGDQETQYF.

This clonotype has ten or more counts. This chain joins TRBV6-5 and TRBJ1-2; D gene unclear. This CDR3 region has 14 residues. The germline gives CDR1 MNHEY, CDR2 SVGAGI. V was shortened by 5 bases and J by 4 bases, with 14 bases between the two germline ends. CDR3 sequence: CASSMTSVGYGYTF. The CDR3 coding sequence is TGTGCCAGCAGTATGACCAGTGTAGGCTATGGCTACACCTTC.

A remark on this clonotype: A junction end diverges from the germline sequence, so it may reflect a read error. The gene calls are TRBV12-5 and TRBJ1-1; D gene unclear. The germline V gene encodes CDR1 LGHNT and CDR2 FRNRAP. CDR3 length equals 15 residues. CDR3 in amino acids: CASGFGSRGGTEAFF. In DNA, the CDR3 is TGTGCTAGTGGTTTCGGCAGCCGGGGAGGCACTGAAGCCTTCTTT.

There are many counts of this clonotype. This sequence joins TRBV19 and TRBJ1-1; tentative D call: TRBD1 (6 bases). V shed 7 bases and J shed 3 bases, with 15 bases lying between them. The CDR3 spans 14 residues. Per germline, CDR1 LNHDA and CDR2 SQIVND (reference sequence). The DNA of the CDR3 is TGTGCCAGTATCTACAGGGCCGGGGACACTGAAGCTTTCTTT. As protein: CASIYRAGDTEAFF.

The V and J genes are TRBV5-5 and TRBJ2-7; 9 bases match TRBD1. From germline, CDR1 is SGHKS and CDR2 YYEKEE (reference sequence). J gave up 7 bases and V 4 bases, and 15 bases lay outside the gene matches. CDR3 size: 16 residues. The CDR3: CASSDTHPGQGIEQYF. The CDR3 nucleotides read TGTGCCAGCAGCGACACTCACCCGGGACAGGGTATAGAGCAGTACTTC.

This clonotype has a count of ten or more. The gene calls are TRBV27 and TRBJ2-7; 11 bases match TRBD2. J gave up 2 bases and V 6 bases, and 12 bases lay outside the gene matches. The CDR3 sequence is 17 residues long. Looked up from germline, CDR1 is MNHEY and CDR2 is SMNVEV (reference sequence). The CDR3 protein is CASSSPGLAEDPYEQYF. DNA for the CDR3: TGTGCCAGCAGCTCCCCGGGACTAGCGGAAGATCCCTACGAGCAGTACTTC.

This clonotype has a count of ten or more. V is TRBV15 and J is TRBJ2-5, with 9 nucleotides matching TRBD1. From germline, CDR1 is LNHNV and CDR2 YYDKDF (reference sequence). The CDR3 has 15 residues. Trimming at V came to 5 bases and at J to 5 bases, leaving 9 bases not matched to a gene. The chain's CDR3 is CATSLYRGLFETQYF. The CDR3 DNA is TGTGCCACCAGCTTATACAGGGGGCTCTTTGAGACCCAGTACTTC.

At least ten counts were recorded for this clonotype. The CDR3 reads CASGLGEGDSYEQYF. In nucleotides, the CDR3 is TGTGCTAGTGGTTTGGGTGAGGGGGACAGTTACGAGCAGTACTTC. V and J are TRBV12-5 and TRBJ2-7; 7 bases are a match to TRBD1. The CDR3 runs 15 residues. J gave up 4 bases and V 1 base, and 7 bases lay outside the gene matches. Germline CDR1 LGHNT, CDR2 FRNRAP.

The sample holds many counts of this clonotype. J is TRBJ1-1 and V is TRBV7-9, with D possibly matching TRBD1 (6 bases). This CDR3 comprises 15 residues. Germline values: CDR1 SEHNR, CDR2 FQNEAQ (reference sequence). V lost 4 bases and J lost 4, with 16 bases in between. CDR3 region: CASSSLGQGTTEAFF. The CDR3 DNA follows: TGTGCCAGCAGCTCGCTCGGGCAGGGGACCACTGAAGCTTTCTTT.

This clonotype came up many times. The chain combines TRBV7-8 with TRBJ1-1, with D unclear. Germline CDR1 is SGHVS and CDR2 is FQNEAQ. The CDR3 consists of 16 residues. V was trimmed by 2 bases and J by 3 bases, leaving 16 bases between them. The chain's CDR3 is CASSLSAGRGYTEAFF. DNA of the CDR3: TGTGCCAGCAGCTTAAGTGCTGGGCGCGGATACACTGAAGCTTTCTTT.

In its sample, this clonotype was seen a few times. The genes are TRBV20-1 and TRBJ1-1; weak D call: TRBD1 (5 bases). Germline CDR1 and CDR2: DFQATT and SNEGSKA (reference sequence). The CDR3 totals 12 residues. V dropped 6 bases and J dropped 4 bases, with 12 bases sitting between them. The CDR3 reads CSAPPGGTEAFF. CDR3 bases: TGCAGTGCCCCACCCGGGGGCACTGAAGCTTTCTTT.

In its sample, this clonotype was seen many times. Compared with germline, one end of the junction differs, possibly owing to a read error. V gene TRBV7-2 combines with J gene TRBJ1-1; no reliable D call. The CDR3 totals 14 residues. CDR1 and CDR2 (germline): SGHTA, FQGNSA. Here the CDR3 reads CASSLDIQTPGKLW. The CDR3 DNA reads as TGTGCCAGCAGCTTAGATATTCAAACCCCGGGGAAGCTTTGG. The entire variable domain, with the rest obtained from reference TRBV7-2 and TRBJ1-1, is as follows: GAGVSQSPSNKVTEKGKDVELRCDPISGHTALYWYRQSLGQGLEFLIYFQGNSAPDKSGLPSDRFSAERTGGSVSTLTIQRTQQEDSAVYLCASSLDIQTPGKLWGQGTRLTVV.

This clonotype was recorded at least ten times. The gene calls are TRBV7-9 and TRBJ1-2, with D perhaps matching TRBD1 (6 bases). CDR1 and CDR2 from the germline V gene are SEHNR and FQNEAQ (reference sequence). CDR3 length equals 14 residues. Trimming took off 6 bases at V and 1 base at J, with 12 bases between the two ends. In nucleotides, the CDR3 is TGTGCCAGCAGTACTACAGGGAGTAACTATGGCTACACCTTC. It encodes CASSTTGSNYGYTF.

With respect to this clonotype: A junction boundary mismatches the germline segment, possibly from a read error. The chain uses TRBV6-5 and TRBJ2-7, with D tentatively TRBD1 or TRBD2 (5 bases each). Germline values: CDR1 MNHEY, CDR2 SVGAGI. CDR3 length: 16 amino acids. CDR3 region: CASSPSVLGTSYDQYF. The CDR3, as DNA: TGTGCCAGCAGTCCCTCGGTGTTAGGGACCTCCTACGATCAGTACTTC.

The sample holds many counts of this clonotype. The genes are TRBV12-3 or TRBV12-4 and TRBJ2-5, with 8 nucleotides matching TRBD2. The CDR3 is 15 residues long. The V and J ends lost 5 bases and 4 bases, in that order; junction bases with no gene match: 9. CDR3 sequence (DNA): TGTGCCAGCAGTCCCCGTCCGGGGGGGACAGAGACCCAGTACTTC. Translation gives CASSPRPGGTETQYF.

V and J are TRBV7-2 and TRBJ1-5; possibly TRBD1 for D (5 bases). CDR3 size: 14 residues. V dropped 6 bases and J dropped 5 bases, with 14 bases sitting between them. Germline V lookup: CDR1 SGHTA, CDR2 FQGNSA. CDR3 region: CASSLSRRDQPQHF. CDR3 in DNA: TGTGCCAGCAGTCTATCCCGCAGGGATCAGCCCCAGCATTTT.